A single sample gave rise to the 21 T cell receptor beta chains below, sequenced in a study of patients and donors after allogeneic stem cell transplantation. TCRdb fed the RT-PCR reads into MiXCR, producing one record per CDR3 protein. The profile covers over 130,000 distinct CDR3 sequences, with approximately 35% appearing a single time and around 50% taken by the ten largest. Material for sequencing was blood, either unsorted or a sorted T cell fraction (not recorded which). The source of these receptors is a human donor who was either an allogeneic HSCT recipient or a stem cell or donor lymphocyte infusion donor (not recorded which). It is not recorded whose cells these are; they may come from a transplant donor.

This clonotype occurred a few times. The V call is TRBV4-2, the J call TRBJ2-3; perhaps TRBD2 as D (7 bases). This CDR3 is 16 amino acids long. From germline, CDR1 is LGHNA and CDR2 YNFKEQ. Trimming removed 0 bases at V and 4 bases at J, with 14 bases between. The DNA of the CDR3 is TGTGCCAGCAGCCAAGATAGGGGGGGCAGGGCAGATACGCAGTATTTT. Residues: CASSQDRGGRADTQYF.

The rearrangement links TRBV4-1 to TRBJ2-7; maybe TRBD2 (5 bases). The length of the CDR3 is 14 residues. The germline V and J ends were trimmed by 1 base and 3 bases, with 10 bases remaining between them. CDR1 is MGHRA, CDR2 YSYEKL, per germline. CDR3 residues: CASSQASDFYEQYV. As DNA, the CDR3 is TGCGCCAGCAGCCAAGCATCGGACTTCTACGAGCAGTACGTC.

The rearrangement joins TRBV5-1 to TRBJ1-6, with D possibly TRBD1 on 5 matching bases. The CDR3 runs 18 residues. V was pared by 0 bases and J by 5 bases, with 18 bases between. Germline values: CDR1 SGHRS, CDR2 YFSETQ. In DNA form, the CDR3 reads TGCGCCAGCAGCTTGGGCGTCGCGGGGGAGCCTCATAATTCACCCCTCCACTTT. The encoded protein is CASSLGVAGEPHNSPLHF.

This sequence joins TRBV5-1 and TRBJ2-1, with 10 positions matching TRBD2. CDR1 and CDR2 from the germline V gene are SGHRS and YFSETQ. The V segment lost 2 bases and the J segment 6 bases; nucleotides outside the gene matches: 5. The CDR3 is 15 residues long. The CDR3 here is CASSLAGGPSNEQFF. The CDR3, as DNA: TGCGCCAGCAGCTTAGCGGGGGGGCCGAGCAATGAGCAGTTCTTC. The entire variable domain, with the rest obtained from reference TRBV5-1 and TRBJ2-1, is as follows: KAGVTQTPRYLIKTRGQQVTLSCSPISGHRSVSWYQQTPGQGLQFLFEYFSETQRNKGNFPGRFSGRQFSNSRSEMNVSTLELGDSALYLCASSLAGGPSNEQFFGPGTRLTVL.

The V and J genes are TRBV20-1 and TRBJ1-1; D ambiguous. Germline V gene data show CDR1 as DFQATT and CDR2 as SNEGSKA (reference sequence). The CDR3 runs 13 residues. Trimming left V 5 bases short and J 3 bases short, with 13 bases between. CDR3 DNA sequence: TGCAGTGCTTACTGGCTGGCGGACACTGAAGCTTTCTTT. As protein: CSAYWLADTEAFF.

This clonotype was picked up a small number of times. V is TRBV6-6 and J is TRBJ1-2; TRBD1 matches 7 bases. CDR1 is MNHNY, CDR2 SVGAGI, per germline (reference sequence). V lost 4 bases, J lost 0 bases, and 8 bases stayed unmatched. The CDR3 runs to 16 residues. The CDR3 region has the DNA TGTGCCAGCAGTTTCGGACAGGCCTTTTCTAACTATGGCTACACCTTC. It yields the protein CASSFGQAFSNYGYTF.

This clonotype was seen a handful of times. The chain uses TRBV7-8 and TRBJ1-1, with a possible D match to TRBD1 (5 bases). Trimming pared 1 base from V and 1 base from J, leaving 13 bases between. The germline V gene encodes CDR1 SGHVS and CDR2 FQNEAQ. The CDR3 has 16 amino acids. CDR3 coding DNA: TGTGCCAGCAGCTTAGTACTGGGACTCAAGAACACTGAAGCTTTCTTT. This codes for CASSLVLGLKNTEAFF.

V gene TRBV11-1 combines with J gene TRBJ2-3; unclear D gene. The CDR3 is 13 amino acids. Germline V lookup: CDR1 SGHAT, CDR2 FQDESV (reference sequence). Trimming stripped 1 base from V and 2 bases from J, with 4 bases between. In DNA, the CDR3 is TGTGCCAGCAGCTTAGAGGTCACAGATACGCAGTATTTT. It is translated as CASSLEVTDTQYF.

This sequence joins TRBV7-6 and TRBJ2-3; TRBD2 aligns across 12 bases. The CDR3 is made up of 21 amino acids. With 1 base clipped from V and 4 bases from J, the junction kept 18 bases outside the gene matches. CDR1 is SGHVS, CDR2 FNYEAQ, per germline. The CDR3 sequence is CASSLGVKGLAGPFVADTQYF. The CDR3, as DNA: TGTGCCAGCAGCTTAGGGGTAAAGGGACTAGCGGGCCCGTTCGTAGCAGATACGCAGTATTTT. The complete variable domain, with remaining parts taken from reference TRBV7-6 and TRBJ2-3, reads GAGVSQSPRYKVTKRGQDVALRCDPISGHVSLYWYRQALGQGPEFLTYFNYEAQQDKSGLPNDRFSAERPEGSISTLTIQRTEQRDSAMYRCASSLGVKGLAGPFVADTQYFGPGTRLTVL.

The CDR3 here is CASSRDRGHLETQYF. The CDR3 DNA reads TGTGCCAGCAGCCGGGACAGGGGCCATTTGGAGACCCAGTACTTC. J is TRBJ2-5 and V is TRBV5-5; 10 bases fit TRBD1. CDR1 SGHKS and CDR2 YYEKEE come from the germline V gene (reference sequence). The CDR3 runs to 15 residues. With 4 bases clipped from V and 5 bases from J, the junction kept 8 bases outside the gene matches.

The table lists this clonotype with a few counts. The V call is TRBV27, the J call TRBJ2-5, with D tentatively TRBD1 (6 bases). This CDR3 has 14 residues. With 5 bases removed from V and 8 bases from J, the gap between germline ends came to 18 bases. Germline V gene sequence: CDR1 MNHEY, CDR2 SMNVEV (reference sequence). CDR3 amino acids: CASSTDSARETQYF. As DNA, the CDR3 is TGTGCCAGCAGTACGGACAGTGCCCGGGAAACCCAGTACTTC.

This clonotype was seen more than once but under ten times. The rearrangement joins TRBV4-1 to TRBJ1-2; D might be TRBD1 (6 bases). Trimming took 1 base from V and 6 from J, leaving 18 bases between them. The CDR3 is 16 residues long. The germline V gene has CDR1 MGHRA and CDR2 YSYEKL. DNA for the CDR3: TGCGCCAGCAGCCAAGGCGGGGCCGGGACAAAAAATGGCTACACCTTC. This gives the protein CASSQGGAGTKNGYTF.

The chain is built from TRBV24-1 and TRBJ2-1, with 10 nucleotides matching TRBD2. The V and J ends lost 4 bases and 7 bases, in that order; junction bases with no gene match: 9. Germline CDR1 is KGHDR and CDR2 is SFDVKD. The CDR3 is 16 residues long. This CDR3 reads CATSDRSGGALNEQFF. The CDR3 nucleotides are TGTGCCACCAGTGACCGAAGCGGGGGGGCTCTGAATGAGCAGTTCTTC.

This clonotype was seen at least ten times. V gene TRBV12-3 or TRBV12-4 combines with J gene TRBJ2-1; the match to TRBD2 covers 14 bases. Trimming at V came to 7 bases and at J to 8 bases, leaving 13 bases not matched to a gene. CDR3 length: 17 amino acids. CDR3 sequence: CASTLGLAGGGMDEQFF. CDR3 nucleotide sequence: TGTGCCAGCACCCTCGGACTAGCGGGGGGAGGAATGGATGAGCAGTTCTTC.

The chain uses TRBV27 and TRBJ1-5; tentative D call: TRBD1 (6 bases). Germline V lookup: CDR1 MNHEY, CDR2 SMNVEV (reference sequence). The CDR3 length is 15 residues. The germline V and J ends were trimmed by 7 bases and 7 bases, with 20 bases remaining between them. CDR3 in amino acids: CASNAQGPSGQPQHF. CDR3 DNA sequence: TGTGCCAGCAATGCTCAGGGGCCGTCGGGGCAGCCCCAGCATTTT.

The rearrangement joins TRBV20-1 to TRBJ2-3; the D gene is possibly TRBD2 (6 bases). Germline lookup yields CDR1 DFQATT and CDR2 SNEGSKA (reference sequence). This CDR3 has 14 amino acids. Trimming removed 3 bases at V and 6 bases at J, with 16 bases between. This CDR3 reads CSASFRDSRDTQYF. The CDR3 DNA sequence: TGCAGTGCTAGTTTCCGGGACTCGCGCGATACGCAGTATTTT.

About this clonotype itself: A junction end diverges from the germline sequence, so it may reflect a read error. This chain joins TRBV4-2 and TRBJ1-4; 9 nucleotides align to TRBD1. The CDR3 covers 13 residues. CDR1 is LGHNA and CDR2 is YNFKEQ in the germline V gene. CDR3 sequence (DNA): TGTGCCAGCAGCCGGGACAGGGCCGAAAACCTGTTTTTT. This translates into CASSRDRAENLFF.

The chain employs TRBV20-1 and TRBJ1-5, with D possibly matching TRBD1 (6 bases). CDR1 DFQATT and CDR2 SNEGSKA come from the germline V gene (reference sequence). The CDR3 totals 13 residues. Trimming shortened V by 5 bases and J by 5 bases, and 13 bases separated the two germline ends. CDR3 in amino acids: CSAQGTPDQPQHF. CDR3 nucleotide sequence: TGCAGTGCTCAGGGGACACCTGATCAGCCCCAGCATTTT.

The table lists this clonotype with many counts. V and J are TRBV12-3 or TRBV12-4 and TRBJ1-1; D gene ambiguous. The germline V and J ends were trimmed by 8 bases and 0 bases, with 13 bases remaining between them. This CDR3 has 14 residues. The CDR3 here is CASCQIPLNTEAFF. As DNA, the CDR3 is TGTGCCAGCTGTCAGATACCGTTGAACACTGAAGCTTTCTTT.

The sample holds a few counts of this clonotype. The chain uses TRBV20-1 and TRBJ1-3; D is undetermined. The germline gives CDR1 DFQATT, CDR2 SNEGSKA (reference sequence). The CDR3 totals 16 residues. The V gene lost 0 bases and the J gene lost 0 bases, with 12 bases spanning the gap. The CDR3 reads CSARDASRNSGNTIYF. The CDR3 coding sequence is TGCAGTGCTAGAGATGCCTCCAGGAACTCTGGAAACACCATATATTTT.

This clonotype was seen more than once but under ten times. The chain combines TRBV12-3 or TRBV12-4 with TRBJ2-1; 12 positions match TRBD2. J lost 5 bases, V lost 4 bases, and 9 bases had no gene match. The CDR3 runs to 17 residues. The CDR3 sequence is CASSSQSLAGGNNEQFF. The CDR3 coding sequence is TGTGCCAGCAGTTCCCAATCACTAGCGGGGGGAAACAATGAGCAGTTCTTC.